This TCR beta chain was sequenced in a study of CD8+CD57+ T cells in acquired aplastic anemia. Study-level information: An average of roughly 3 ug of DNA was obtained from sorted CD4+ and CD8+ cells.

Overall study results and limits: Overlapping CD8+ CDR3 repertoires of patients and controls contained approximately 28 shared sequences.

Patients included in sequencing had previously demonstrated CD8+CD57+ cell expansion by flow cytometry. Germline assignment: CDR1 SGHTA and CDR2 FQGNSA. This CDR3 has 14 residues. V was cut by 1 base and J by 8 bases, with 14 bases left in between. TCR beta VDJ and CDR3 were profiled, and genomic DNA was the template. One entry per CDR3 protein, called by TCRdb with MiXCR from the reads. The data contain some 160,000 distinct CDR3 sequences, 45% to 55% of them singletons. A single count supports this clonotype. Its antigen is unidentified. Sequencing was carried out using sorted CD4+, CD8+, or CD8+CD57+ T cells (not recorded which) from PBMCs. The genes are TRBV7-2 and TRBJ1-2; TRBD1 is a possible D gene (6 bases). This TCR was recovered from a human donor with aplastic anemia. DNA for the CDR3: TGTGCCAGCAGCTTAGATCAGGGAGGGGGAGGCTACACCTTC. This sequence encodes CASSLDQGGGGYTF.